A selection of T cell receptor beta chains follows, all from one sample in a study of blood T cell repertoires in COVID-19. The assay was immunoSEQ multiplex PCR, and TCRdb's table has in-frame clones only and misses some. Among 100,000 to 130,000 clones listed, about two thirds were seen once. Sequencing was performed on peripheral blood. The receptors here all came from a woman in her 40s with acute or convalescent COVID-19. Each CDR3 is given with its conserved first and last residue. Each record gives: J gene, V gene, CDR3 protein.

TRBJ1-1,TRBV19,CASSPTGYTEAFF
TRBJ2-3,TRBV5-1,CASSLSASFSTDTQYF
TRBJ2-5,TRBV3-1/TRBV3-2,CASSPTGRTQYF
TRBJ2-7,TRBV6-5,CASSYSGRGYEQYF
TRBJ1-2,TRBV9,CASSSRQRDNYGYTF
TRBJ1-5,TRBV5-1,CASSLDRADNQPQHF
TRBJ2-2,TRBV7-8,CASSLGTGQGPGELFF
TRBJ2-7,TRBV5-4,CASSPPGTGAYEQYF
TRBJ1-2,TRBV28,CASSRTGINYGYTF
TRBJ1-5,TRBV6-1,CASSEEEHQPQHF
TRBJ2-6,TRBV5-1,CASEQTGSSGANVLTF
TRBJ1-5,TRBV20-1,CSASSGMDQPQHF
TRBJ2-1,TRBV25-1,CASTRDSPWDEQFF
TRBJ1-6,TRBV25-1,CASSDAGGTSPLHF
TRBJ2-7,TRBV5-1,CASTGVEDTYF